A single T cell receptor (beta chain) is shown here with its context. The target antigen is unknown. The sample is drawn from a study of long-term antiretroviral therapy in people with HIV. Every donor contributed at least one pre-ART and at least two post-ART PBMC samples. Cryopreserved PBMC, at about 0.85-11 million per sample, were present before DNA extraction. Notes on the study in general: In HIV, the repertoires covered a tighter span of CDR3 lengths than in controls. Post-ART, diversity grew, though it stayed under transplant donor control levels.

The CDR3 runs to 15 residues. V was clipped by 0 bases and J by 0 bases, with 6 bases between them. The germline V gene has CDR1 LGHNA and CDR2 YSLEER. Researchers report immunoSEQ v3.0 was run at survey level. The assay was immunoSEQ multiplex PCR, and TCRdb's table has in-frame clones only and misses some. The table lists tens of thousands of clones, about 80% of them singletons. The clonotype comes from a man aged 35 to 55 with HIV. The chain recombines TRBV4-3 with TRBJ1-5; D gene uncertain. This specimen consisted of unsorted PBMCs, obtained 0.3 years after starting antiretroviral therapy. The CDR3 coding sequence is TGCGCCAGCAGCCAAGATCGAAATAGCAATCAGCCCCAGCATTTT. Protein product: CASSQDRNSNQPQHF.